A single T cell receptor beta chain is shown here with its context. Vbeta (60) and Jbeta (13) primers were used in the PCR. Using immunoSEQ multiplex PCR, the repertoire was profiled, and TCRdb retains in-frame clones only, with some absent. The table shows around 100,000 clones, with 70% to 85% occurring only once. This record comes from a study of cytomegalovirus exposure and HLA in healthy donors. Trimming cost V 2 bases and J 7 bases, with 6 bases left between them. This CDR3 contains 13 residues. Germline V gives CDR1 LGHNA, CDR2 YSLEER. The rearrangement links TRBV4-3 to TRBJ1-6; D not resolved. This receptor was obtained from a woman under 30 in good health and CMV-seronegative. The sequenced sample consisted of PBMCs. CDR3 sequence (DNA): TGCGCCAGCAGCCAACTACAGAATTCACCCCTCCACTTT. Encoded protein: CASSQLQNSPLHF.